This TCR beta chain is drawn from a study of shared clonotypes between healthy human individuals. Study-wide results and limits: Naive subsets typically showed greater estimated richness than memory subsets. Despite large depth, rarefaction showed incomplete sorted-subset sequencing. Against clonotypes common to all four donors, non-shared ones had lower generation probabilities.

Germline V gene sequence: CDR1 MDHEN, CDR2 SYDVKM. The CDR3 runs 15 residues. Trimming cost V 3 bases and J 4 bases, with 13 bases left between them. As regards this clone: Its antigen is unknown.

Only in-frame clones appear in the TCRdb table, and some are missing; sequencing was by immunoSEQ multiplex PCR. This table has approximately 1.5 million clones, around 98% appearing once. Material: naive CD4+ T cells sorted from blood. The subset was: CD45RA+ positively selected. The source of this sequence is a young man in good health. V usage is TRBV28 and J usage is TRBJ2-1; D perhaps matches TRBD2 (5 bases). The CDR3 sequence: CASSFALAQYNEQFF. In DNA, the CDR3 is TGTGCCAGCAGTTTCGCCCTAGCTCAATACAATGAGCAGTTCTTC. Filled out from reference TRBV28 and TRBJ2-1, the complete variable domain reads DVKVTQSSRYLVKRTGEKVFLECVQDMDHENMFWYRQDPGLGLRLIYFSYDVKMKEKGDIPEGYSVSREKKERFSLILESASTNQTSMYLCASSFALAQYNEQFFGPGTRLTVL.